Listed here is a single TCR beta chain. This entry is derived from a study of blood T cell repertoires in COVID-19. Turning to the study itself: COVID-19 samples collected from the United States, Italy and Spain covered acute and convalescent phases. T cells, B-cell-depleted T cells, or PBMCs supplied cDNA or gDNA.

CDR3 length: 14 residues. Germline V gene sequence: CDR1 MNHNY, CDR2 SVGAGI (reference sequence). Trimming removed 6 bases at V and 4 bases at J, with 13 bases between. As processed by the authors: The assay estimated nucleated cells by amplifying reference gene primers. Using immunoSEQ multiplex PCR, the repertoire was profiled, and TCRdb retains in-frame clones only, with some absent. That table gives V, J and clone size, and the DNA gave D and trimming. Of 140,000 to 150,000 clones in the sample, over 75% are singletons; the top ten hold 8% to 11%. The TCR was taken from a man in his sixties with active or convalescent COVID-19. The specimen sequenced was peripheral blood. V and J are TRBV6-6 and TRBJ1-5; possibly TRBD1 for D (6 bases). The CDR3 sequence is CASSPRGGNQPQHF. CDR3 bases: TGTGCCAGCAGCCCCAGGGGAGGGAATCAGCCCCAGCATTTT.